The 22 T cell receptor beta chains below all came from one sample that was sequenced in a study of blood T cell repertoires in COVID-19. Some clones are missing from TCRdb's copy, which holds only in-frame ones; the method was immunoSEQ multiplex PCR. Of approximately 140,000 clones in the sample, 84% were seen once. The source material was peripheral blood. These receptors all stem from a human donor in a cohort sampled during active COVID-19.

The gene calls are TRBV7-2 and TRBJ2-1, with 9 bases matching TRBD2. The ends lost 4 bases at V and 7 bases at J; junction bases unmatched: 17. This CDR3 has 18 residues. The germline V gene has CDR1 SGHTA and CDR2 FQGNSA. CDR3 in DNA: TGTGCCAGCAGCTCCTCCGAGTCTCGCGGGGGGGCGGGGAATGAGCAGTTCTTC. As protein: CASSSSESRGGAGNEQFF.

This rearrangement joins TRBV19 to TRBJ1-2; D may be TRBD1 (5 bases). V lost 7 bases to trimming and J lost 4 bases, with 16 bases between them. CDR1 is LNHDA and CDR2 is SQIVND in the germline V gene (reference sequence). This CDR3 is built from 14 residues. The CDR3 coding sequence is TGTGCCAGTACCCCAAGGAGACAGATCTATGGCTACACCTTC. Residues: CASTPRRQIYGYTF.

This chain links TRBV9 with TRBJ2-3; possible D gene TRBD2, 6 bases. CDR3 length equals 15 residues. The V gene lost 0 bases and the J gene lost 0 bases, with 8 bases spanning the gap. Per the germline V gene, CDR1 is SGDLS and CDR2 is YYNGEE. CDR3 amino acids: CASSVAGVSTDTQYF. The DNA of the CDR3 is TGTGCCAGCAGCGTAGCGGGAGTTAGCACAGATACGCAGTATTTT.

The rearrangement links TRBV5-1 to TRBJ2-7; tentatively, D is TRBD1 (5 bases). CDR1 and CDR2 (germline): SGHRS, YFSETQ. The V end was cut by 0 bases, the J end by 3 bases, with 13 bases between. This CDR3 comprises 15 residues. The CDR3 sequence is CASSLAYFDSYEQYF. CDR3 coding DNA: TGCGCCAGCAGCTTGGCGTATTTCGACAGCTACGAGCAGTACTTC.

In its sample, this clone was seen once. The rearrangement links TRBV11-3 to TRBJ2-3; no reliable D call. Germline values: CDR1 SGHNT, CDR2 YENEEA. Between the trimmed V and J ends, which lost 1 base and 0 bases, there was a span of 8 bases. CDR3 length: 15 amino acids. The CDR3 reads CASSLGDGSTDTQYF. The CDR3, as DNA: TGTGCCAGCAGCTTAGGAGACGGGAGCACAGATACGCAGTATTTT.

This chain's CDR3 is CASSTLGQTFYGYTF. CDR3 sequence (DNA): TGTGCCAGCAGTACCCTGGGACAGACTTTCTATGGCTACACCTTC. The chain recombines TRBV6-5 with TRBJ1-2, with 7 positions matching TRBD1. The CDR3 contains 15 residues. With V trimmed by 5 bases and J by 4 bases, 10 bases remained unmatched. Germline V gene sequence: CDR1 MNHEY, CDR2 SVGAGI.

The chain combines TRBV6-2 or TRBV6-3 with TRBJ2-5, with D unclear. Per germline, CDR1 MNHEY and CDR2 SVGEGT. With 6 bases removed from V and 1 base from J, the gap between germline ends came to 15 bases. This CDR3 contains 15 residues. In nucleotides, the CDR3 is TGTGCCAGCAGCTCCTCGTTGACATTCCAAGAGACCCAGTACTTC. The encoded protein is CASSSSLTFQETQYF.

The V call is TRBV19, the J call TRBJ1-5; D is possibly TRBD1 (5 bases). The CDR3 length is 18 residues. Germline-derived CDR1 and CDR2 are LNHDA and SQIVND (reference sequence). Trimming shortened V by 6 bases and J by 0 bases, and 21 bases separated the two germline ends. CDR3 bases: TGTGCCAGTAGACATGGCGCGGGGCCAGGACTTAGCAATCAGCCCCAGCATTTT. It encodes CASRHGAGPGLSNQPQHF.

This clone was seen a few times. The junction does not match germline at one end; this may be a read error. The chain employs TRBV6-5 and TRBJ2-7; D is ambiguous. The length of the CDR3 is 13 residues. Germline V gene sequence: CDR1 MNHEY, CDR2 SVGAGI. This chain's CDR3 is CASPLYGSSEQYF. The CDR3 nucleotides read TGTGCCAGCCCCTTGTATGGCTCCTCCGAGCAGTACTTC.

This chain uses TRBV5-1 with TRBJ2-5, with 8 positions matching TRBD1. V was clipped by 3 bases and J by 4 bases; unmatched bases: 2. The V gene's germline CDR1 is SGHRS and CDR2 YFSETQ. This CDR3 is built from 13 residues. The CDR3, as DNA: TGCGCCAGCAGCTCGGACAGGGTAGAGACCCAGTACTTC. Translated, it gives CASSSDRVETQYF.

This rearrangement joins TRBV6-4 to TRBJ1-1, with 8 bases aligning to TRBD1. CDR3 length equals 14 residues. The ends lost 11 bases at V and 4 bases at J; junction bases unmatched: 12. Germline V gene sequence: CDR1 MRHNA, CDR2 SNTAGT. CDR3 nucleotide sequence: TGTGCCGCCGCCCCACAGGGGGATGTCACTGAAGCTTTCTTT. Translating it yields CAAAPQGDVTEAFF.

CDR3: CASLSWDRNYGYTF. The DNA for the CDR3 is TGTGCCAGTCTATCTTGGGACAGAAACTATGGCTACACCTTC. The gene calls are TRBV19 and TRBJ1-2, with 7 bases that match TRBD1. The J segment lost 2 bases and the V segment lost 8 bases, leaving 8 bases of the junction unmatched. CDR1 and CDR2 (germline): LNHDA, SQIVND (reference sequence). This CDR3 comprises 14 residues.

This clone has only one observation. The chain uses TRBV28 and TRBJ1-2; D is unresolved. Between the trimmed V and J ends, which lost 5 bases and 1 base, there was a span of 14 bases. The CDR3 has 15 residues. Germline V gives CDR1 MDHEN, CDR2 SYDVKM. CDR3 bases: TGTGCCAGCAGTAGCCCTCCAGGATTTAACTATGGCTACACCTTC. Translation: CASSSPPGFNYGYTF.

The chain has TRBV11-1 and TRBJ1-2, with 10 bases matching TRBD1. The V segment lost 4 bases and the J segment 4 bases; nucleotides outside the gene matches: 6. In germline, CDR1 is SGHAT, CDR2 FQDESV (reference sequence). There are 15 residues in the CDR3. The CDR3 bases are TGTGCCAGCAGCTCAGACAGGGGGCGCGCCTATGGCTACACCTTC. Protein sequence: CASSSDRGRAYGYTF. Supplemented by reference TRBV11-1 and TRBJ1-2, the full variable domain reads EAEVAQSPRYKITEKSQAVAFWCDPISGHATLYWYRQILGQGPELLVQFQDESVVDDSQLPKDRFSAERLKGVDSTLKIQPAELGDSAMYLCASSSDRGRAYGYTFGSGTRLTVV.

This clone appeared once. In DNA, the CDR3 is TGCGCCAGCAGCAAGGACTCGCAAGAGACCCAGTACTTC. Its protein is CASSKDSQETQYF. The chain uses TRBV10-1 and TRBJ2-5, with a tentative D call TRBD2 (5 bases). Germline CDR1 is WNHNN and CDR2 is SYGVQD (reference sequence). The CDR3 is made up of 13 amino acids. Deletions cut 6 bases from V and 2 bases from J, with 10 bases between.

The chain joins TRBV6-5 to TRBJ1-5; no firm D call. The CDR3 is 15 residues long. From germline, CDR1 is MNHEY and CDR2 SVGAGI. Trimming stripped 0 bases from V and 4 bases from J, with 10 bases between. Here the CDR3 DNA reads TGTGCCAGCAGTTACTCCCGGGAGCTTAATCAGCCCCAGCATTTT. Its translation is CASSYSRELNQPQHF.

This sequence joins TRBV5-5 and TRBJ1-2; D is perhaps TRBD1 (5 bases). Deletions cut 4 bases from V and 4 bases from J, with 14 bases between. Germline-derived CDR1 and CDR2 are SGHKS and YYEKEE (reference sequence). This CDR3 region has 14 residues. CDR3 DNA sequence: TGTGCCAGCAGCCTCCCCAGCGGGGCCTATGGCTACACCTTC. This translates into CASSLPSGAYGYTF. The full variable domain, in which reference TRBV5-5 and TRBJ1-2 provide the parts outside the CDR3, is DAGVTQSPTHLIKTRGQQVTLRCSPISGHKSVSWYQQVLGQGPQFIFQYYEKEERGRGNFPDRFSARQFPNYSSELNVNALLLGDSALYLCASSLPSGAYGYTFGSGTRLTVV.

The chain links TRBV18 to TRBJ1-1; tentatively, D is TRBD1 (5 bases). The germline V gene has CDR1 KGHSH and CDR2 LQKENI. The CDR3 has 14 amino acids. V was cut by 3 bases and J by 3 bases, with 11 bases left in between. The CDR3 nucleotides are TGTGCCAGCTCACCCTCTCAGGGTGACACTGAAGCTTTCTTT. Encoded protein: CASSPSQGDTEAFF.

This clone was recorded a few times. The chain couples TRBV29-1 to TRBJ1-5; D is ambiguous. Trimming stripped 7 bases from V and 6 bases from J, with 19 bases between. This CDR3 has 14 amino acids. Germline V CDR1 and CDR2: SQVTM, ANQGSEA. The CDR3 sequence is CSAMDGVEGQPQHF. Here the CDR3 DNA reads TGCAGCGCTATGGACGGCGTCGAGGGTCAGCCCCAGCATTTT.

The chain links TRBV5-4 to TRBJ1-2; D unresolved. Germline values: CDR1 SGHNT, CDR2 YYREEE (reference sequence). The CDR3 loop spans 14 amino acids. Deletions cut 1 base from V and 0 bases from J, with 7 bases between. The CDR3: CASSLSFSNYGYTF. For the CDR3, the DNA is TGTGCCAGCAGCTTGTCCTTTTCTAACTATGGCTACACCTTC.

The CDR3: CASSPRDRASEQYF. CDR3 DNA: TGTGCCAGCAGCCCCCGGGACAGGGCCTCCGAGCAGTACTTC. J is TRBJ2-7 and V is TRBV27; TRBD1 aligns across 9 bases. After removal of 6 bases from V and 6 bases from J, the junction contained 9 bases not matched to a gene. Germline values: CDR1 MNHEY, CDR2 SMNVEV (reference sequence). The CDR3 loop spans 14 amino acids.

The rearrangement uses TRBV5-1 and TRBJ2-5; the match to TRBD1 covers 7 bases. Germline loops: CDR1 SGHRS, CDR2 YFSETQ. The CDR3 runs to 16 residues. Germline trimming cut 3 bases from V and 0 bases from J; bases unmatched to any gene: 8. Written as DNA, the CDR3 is TGCGCCAGCAGCTGGTGGGGACAGACGTACCAAGAGACCCAGTACTTC. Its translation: CASSWWGQTYQETQYF. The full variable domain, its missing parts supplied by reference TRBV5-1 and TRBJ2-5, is KAGVTQTPRYLIKTRGQQVTLSCSPISGHRSVSWYQQTPGQGLQFLFEYFSETQRNKGNFPGRFSGRQFSNSRSEMNVSTLELGDSALYLCASSWWGQTYQETQYFGPGTRLLVL.